What follows are 23 T cell receptor beta chains derived from one specimen sequenced in a study of blood T cell repertoires in COVID-19. Clones were sequenced by immunoSEQ multiplex PCR, and TCRdb holds only the in-frame ones, with some missing. Here the sample spans around 310,000 clones, around 87% being singletons. Material: peripheral blood. Receptors were obtained from a woman aged 40-49 years with COVID-19, enrolled during active disease.

The chain combines TRBV7-2 with TRBJ2-7; no clear D gene. The germline V and J ends were trimmed by 1 base and 3 bases, with 13 bases remaining between them. CDR1 and CDR2 (germline): SGHTA, FQGNSA. This CDR3 contains 15 residues. For the CDR3, the DNA is TGTGCCAGCAGCTTAGGTCACCAGTTAAACTACGAGCAGTACTTC. It yields the protein CASSLGHQLNYEQYF.

The CDR3, as DNA: TGTGCCAGCAGTCCCGGGACTACTAGCATTCAGTACTTC. It encodes CASSPGTTSIQYF. The rearrangement uses TRBV6-1 and TRBJ2-4; 7 bases match TRBD2. V gave up 5 bases and J gave up 9 bases; unmatched junction bases: 7. This CDR3 spans 13 amino acids. CDR1 MNHNS and CDR2 SASEGT come from the germline V gene.

This rearrangement joins TRBV9 to TRBJ1-2, with D unclear. Germline CDR1 SGDLS, CDR2 YYNGEE. Trimming left V 0 bases short and J 8 bases short, with 17 bases between. The CDR3 has 15 residues. CDR3 DNA: TGTGCCAGCAGCGTAGTTTCAGCGCCACAAGCCGGCTACACCTTC. It encodes CASSVVSAPQAGYTF.

The genes are TRBV7-2 and TRBJ2-2; TRBD2 aligns across 7 bases. CDR3 length: 17 amino acids. CDR1 SGHTA and CDR2 FQGNSA come from the germline V gene. After removal of 5 bases from V and 4 bases from J, the junction contained 13 bases not matched to a gene. Here the CDR3 DNA reads TGTGCCAGCAGCAAGGCGTCGCGGGGGTCGCGCACCGGGGAGCTGTTTTTT. Encoded protein: CASSKASRGSRTGELFF.

The chain recombines TRBV27 with TRBJ1-1; no firm D call. The CDR3 contains 13 residues. Per the germline V gene, CDR1 is MNHEY and CDR2 is SMNVEV (reference sequence). V was shortened by 4 bases and J by 0 bases, with 6 bases between the two germline ends. The DNA of the CDR3 is TGTGCCAGCAGTTCTAATATGAACACTGAAGCTTTCTTT. Translated: CASSSNMNTEAFF.

The rearrangement uses TRBV13 and TRBJ1-1, with 8 bases that match TRBD1. The CDR3 has 15 amino acids. V lost 2 bases and J lost 1; bases outside the gene matches: 3. Germline V lookup: CDR1 PRHDT, CDR2 FYEKMQ (reference sequence). CDR3: CASSLTGTGNTEAFF. In DNA form, the CDR3 reads TGTGCCAGCAGCTTAACCGGGACAGGGAACACTGAAGCTTTCTTT.

This chain joins TRBV5-1 and TRBJ1-2; tentative D call: TRBD1 (6 bases). V gave up 4 bases and J gave up 6 bases, with 10 bases separating them. The CDR3 runs to 12 residues. In germline, CDR1 is SGHRS, CDR2 YFSETQ. CDR3 nucleotide sequence: TGCGCCAGCAGCCAGGACAGACATGGCTACACCTTC. It specifies CASSQDRHGYTF.

The chain has TRBV29-1 and TRBJ1-1, with 9 bases fitting TRBD1. The CDR3 spans 13 residues. Germline values: CDR1 SQVTM, CDR2 ANQGSEA. V lost 7 bases to trimming and J lost 5 bases; unmatched junction nucleotides: 8. The CDR3 DNA sequence: TGCAGCGCCGTCGGACAGGGGACAACTGAAGCTTTCTTT. Translated: CSAVGQGTTEAFF.

The J gene is TRBJ2-7, the V gene TRBV27; 7 nucleotides match TRBD1. Trimming cost V 4 bases and J 3 bases; bases outside gene matches: 6. CDR1 and CDR2 from the germline V gene are MNHEY and SMNVEV (reference sequence). The length of the CDR3 is 14 residues. The CDR3 region has the DNA TGTGCCAGCAGTTCCAGACAGGGTAACTACGAGCAGTACTTC. As protein: CASSSRQGNYEQYF.

CDR3 sequence (DNA): TGTGCCAGCAGTTTGACCAGGGATGAGCTGTTTTTT. Translated, it gives CASSLTRDELFF. V is TRBV28 and J is TRBJ2-2, with a possible D match to TRBD1 (5 bases). V was shortened by 3 bases and J by 11 bases, with 10 bases between the two germline ends. Germline V gives CDR1 MDHEN, CDR2 SYDVKM. This CDR3 contains 12 residues.

This rearrangement joins TRBV4-3 to TRBJ2-2; possible D gene TRBD2, 6 bases. CDR1 LGHNA and CDR2 YSLEER come from the germline V gene. V was trimmed by 0 bases and J by 0 bases, leaving 8 bases between them. The CDR3 extends over 16 amino acids. The CDR3: CASSQDRGSNTGELFF. In nucleotides, the CDR3 is TGCGCCAGCAGCCAAGATCGGGGGTCGAACACCGGGGAGCTGTTTTTT.

The DNA for the CDR3 is TGTGCCAGCAGCTCCGGACAGGACTATGGCTACACCTTC. Translated: CASSSGQDYGYTF. V gene TRBV7-9 combines with J gene TRBJ1-2; 7 nucleotides line up with TRBD1. Germline-derived CDR1 and CDR2 are SEHNR and FQNEAQ (reference sequence). CDR3 length equals 13 residues. The trim removed 4 bases at V and 3 bases at J, leaving 2 bases unmatched.

The rearrangement uses TRBV7-2 and TRBJ2-2; tentatively, D is TRBD1 (6 bases). The length of the CDR3 is 16 residues. Trimming removed 5 bases from V and 1 base from J, with 14 bases in between. Germline V gene lookup returns CDR1 SGHTA and CDR2 FQGNSA. CDR3 DNA: TGTGCCAGCAGCCCCCAGGGGATGAGGAACACCGGGGAGCTGTTTTTT. It codes for CASSPQGMRNTGELFF.

The rearrangement links TRBV5-1 to TRBJ2-2; perhaps TRBD2 as D (6 bases). Germline assignment: CDR1 SGHRS and CDR2 YFSETQ. V dropped 2 bases and J dropped 1 base, with 21 bases sitting between them. The CDR3 is made up of 19 amino acids. Here the CDR3 DNA reads TGCGCCAGCAGCTTCAATACACAGCGGGCCGCCTTGAACACCGGGGAGCTGTTTTTT. Amino acids: CASSFNTQRAALNTGELFF.

The chain uses TRBV6-5 and TRBJ2-1, with TRBD2 identical over 8 bases. Germline CDR1 reads MNHEY; CDR2 reads SVGAGI. V lost 5 bases, J lost 2 bases, and 5 bases stayed unmatched. CDR3 length: 15 amino acids. The CDR3 sequence: CASSRTSPTYNEQFF. CDR3 DNA: TGTGCCAGCAGTCGGACTAGCCCCACCTACAATGAGCAGTTCTTC.

The chain carries TRBV9 and TRBJ1-1; TRBD1 aligns across 9 bases. The V gene's germline CDR1 is SGDLS and CDR2 YYNGEE. Unmatched junction bases numbered 4, after V lost 4 bases and J lost 0 bases. This CDR3 comprises 15 residues. The CDR3, as DNA: TGTGCCAGCAGCCCACAGGGGGCCGTGAACACTGAAGCTTTCTTT. The encoded protein is CASSPQGAVNTEAFF.

The chain combines TRBV9 with TRBJ1-1, with TRBD1 matching 7 bases. This CDR3 has 14 residues. After removal of 4 bases from V and 1 base from J, the junction contained 4 bases not matched to a gene. Germline V gene sequence: CDR1 SGDLS, CDR2 YYNGEE. CDR3 DNA sequence: TGTGCCAGCAGCCCCACAGGGGCGAACACTGAAGCTTTCTTT. It translates to CASSPTGANTEAFF.

V usage is TRBV10-3 and J usage is TRBJ2-5; 7 bases fit TRBD1. Germline V gene lookup returns CDR1 ENHRY and CDR2 SYGVKD. This CDR3 is 16 amino acids long. Trimming removed 2 bases from V and 2 bases from J; junction bases left unmatched: 8. The CDR3: CAISEPRDSQQETQYF. CDR3 nucleotides: TGTGCCATCAGTGAGCCGAGGGACAGCCAGCAAGAGACCCAGTACTTC.

This clone has just a few counts. The V gene is TRBV6-2 or TRBV6-3, the J gene TRBJ2-1, with TRBD1 identical over 8 bases. CDR3 size: 14 residues. V gave up 0 bases and J gave up 9 bases; unmatched junction bases: 4. Germline CDR1 and CDR2: MNHEY and SVGEGT. CDR3 nucleotides: TGTGCCAGCAGTTACTCGGTACAGGGGGGTGAGCAGTTCTTC. It is translated as CASSYSVQGGEQFF.

V gene TRBV4-3 combines with J gene TRBJ1-1; D gene ambiguous. The CDR3 extends over 15 amino acids. In germline, CDR1 is LGHNA, CDR2 YSLEER. V was clipped by 1 base and J by 2 bases, with 11 bases between them. The CDR3 DNA sequence: TGCGCCAGCAGCCAAGGCCTGCTACCAAACACTGAAGCTTTCTTT. This gives the protein CASSQGLLPNTEAFF.

The V call is TRBV12-3 or TRBV12-4, the J call TRBJ1-6, with a possible D match to TRBD1 (6 bases). Deletions cut 3 bases from V and 8 bases from J, with 8 bases between. The CDR3 runs to 13 residues. This CDR3 is CASSLDRYSPLHF. For the CDR3, the DNA is TGTGCCAGCAGTTTGGACAGATATTCACCCCTCCACTTT.

The chain employs TRBV6-2 or TRBV6-3 and TRBJ1-2, with 8 positions matching TRBD1. CDR1 and CDR2 (germline): MNHEY, SVGEGT. With V trimmed by 6 bases and J by 5 bases, 5 bases remained unmatched. The CDR3 loop spans 13 amino acids. CDR3: CASSDRQGYGYTF. The CDR3 bases are TGTGCCAGCAGCGACAGACAGGGGTATGGCTACACCTTC.

The chain links TRBV2 to TRBJ1-1, with a possible D match to TRBD1 (5 bases). The CDR3 runs 13 residues. In germline, CDR1 is SNHLY, CDR2 FYNNEI. The V gene lost 8 bases and the J gene lost 2 bases, with 12 bases spanning the gap. The CDR3: CASARDFNTEAFF. The CDR3 DNA sequence: TGTGCCAGCGCACGGGACTTCAACACTGAAGCTTTCTTT.